Sequencing of this T cell receptor beta chain was carried out in a study of T cells expressing NK-cell markers (dated by TCRdb to the early 2020s). General notes on the study: In sorted CD3+CD56+NKG2C+, CD3+CD56+NKG2C- and CD3+CD56-NKG2C+ T-cell subsets from 7 to 9 donors, TCR beta-chain repertoires were profiled. Randomly selected healthy volunteers, three men and five women, were used as the eight sequenced donors. Of the eight sequenced donors, seven were found to be HCMV-seropositive and one was found to be HCMV-seronegative. Illumina HiSeq 2000/2500, MiSeq or NextSeq was used to sequence libraries as 2 x 150 bp reads.

Note on this clonotype: Its cognate antigen has yet to be identified.

To determine HCMV serostatus, a commercial ELISA kit was used to detect HCMV-specific IgG in serum. Ficoll density gradient centrifugation was used to isolate peripheral blood mononuclear cells from blood. The listed sequencing device is Illumina HiSeq 2000. The TCR beta cDNA libraries were made using 5'RACE template switching, a step that added both a universal primer site and unique molecular identifiers. Priming for cDNA synthesis came from the TCR beta constant segment, and two successive PCR amplification steps followed. On the study's bioinformatics: Reads were demultiplexed and grouped by UMI with MIGEC, and clonotypes were assembled and quantified with MiTCR. To remove erroneous sequences, TCR cDNA sequences were retained only when supported by two or more reads. The tcR package was used for downstream repertoire analysis, and clonotypes were matched between fractions using CDR3 nucleotide sequence together with V segment. VDJmatch was used to annotate antigen specificity against VDJdb, with one amino acid substitution in CDR3 permitted. TCRdb reprocessed the reads and assigns one entry to each CDR3 protein sequence, leaving out DNA. The V and J calls follow TCRdb's processing rather than the paper's. The table for this sample records roughly 430,000 distinct CDR3 sequences. The ten largest clones add up to 6% to 9.5% of the sample.

What the work shows at the level of the full study, not this receptor alone: It remained unclear whether the expanded NKG2C-expressing T cell clones were specific for HCMV antigens. Those dominant clonotypes were again the most abundant among CD3+CD56-NKG2C+ cells in a few donors, at about 25-65%. In six donors, the dominant CD3+CD56+NKG2C+ clonotypes were among the top 10 CD8+ clonotypes and accounted for roughly 1.0-7.5% of CD8+ T cells.

Spanning cysteine to phenylalanine, the CDR3 consists of 13 amino acids. Only the protein sequence is given. Sequences MNHEY (CDR1) and SVGEGT (CDR2) are obtained from the germline V gene. The chain couples TRBV6-2 or TRBV6-3 to TRBJ2-1; no DNA is available, so the TRBD1 call from TCRdb remains unchecked. Sample: blood T cells: a sorted CD56 or NKG2C T cell subset, CD4+ or CD8+ T cells, or bulk PBMC T cells (not recorded which). This clonotype was sampled from a woman aged 18 to 69 in good health. The CDR3 is CASAPQGVNEQFF.